This entry is about one T cell receptor beta chain. The data originate from a study of T cell responses to AZD1222 COVID-19 vaccine. The CDR3 loop spans 18 amino acids. V shed 4 bases, J shed 4 bases, and the junction held 18 bases outside the gene matches. Germline V gene lookup returns CDR1 SGHDT and CDR2 YYEEEE. TCRdb's copy holds only in-frame clones and misses some; the assay was immunoSEQ multiplex PCR. Of approximately 180,000 clones in the sample, 87% were seen once. This chain connects TRBV5-6 to TRBJ2-5; the match to TRBD2 covers 8 bases. The TCR comes from an adult in good health. This specimen consisted of peripheral blood, obtained on day 0 of AZD1222 vaccination. Written as DNA, the CDR3 is TGTGCCAGCAGCCCGGGGGGGGTGACAGGCCCGGATGGAGAGACCCAGTACTTC. It translates to CASSPGGVTGPDGETQYF.